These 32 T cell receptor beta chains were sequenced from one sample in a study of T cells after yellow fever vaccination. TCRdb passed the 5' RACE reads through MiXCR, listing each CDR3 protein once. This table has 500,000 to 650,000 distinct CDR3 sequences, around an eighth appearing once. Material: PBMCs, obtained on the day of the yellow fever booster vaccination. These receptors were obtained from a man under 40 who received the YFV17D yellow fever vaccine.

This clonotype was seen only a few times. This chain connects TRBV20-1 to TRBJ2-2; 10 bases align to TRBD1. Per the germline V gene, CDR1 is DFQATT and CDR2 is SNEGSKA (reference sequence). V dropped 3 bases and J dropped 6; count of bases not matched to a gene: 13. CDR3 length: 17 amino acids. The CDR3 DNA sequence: TGCAGTGCTAGGGGAGGGACAGGGGCGCCCTTCGCCGGGGAGCTGTTTTTT. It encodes CSARGGTGAPFAGELFF.

This CDR3 reads CASSGTSGKEFF. Written as DNA, the CDR3 is TGTGCCAGCAGTGGGACGAGCGGGAAAGAGTTCTTC. The V gene is TRBV12-3 or TRBV12-4, the J gene TRBJ2-1; TRBD2 matches at 7 bases. Trimming cost V 5 bases and J 14 bases; bases outside gene matches: 9. The CDR3 totals 12 residues.

CDR3 sequence reads: CASSPGLYTGELFF. Written as DNA, the CDR3 is TGTGCCAGCAGCCCGGGACTTTATACCGGGGAGCTGTTTTTT. The rearrangement joins TRBV7-6 to TRBJ2-2, with D tentatively TRBD2 (6 bases). Trimming removed 5 bases from V and 5 bases from J, with 12 bases in between. The length of the CDR3 is 14 residues. Germline V gene data show CDR1 as SGHVS and CDR2 as FNYEAQ.

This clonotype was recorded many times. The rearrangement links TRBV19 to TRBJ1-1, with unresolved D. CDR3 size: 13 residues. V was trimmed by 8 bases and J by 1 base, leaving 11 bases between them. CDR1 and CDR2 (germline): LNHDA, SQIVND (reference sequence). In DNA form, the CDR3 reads TGTGCCAGTCGGATAAGGGAGAACACTGAAGCTTTCTTT. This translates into CASRIRENTEAFF.

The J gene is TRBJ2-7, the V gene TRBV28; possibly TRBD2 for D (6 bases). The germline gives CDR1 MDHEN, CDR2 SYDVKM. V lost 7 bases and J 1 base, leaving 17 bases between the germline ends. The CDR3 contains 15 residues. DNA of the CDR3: TGTGCCAGCACCTCGGGGCTAGCGAAATCCTACGAGCAGTACTTC. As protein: CASTSGLAKSYEQYF.

DNA for the CDR3: TGCAGCGTCCTGTCCGGTAGCGGGAACACAGATACGCAGTATTTT. Its translation: CSVLSGSGNTDTQYF. The chain recombines TRBV20-1 with TRBJ2-3, with 8 nucleotides matching TRBD2. Germline values: CDR1 DFQATT, CDR2 SNEGSKA (reference sequence). This CDR3 has 15 amino acids.

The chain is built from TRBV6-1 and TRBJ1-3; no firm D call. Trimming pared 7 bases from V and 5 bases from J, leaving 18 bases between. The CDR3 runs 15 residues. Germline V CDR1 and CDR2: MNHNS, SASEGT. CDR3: CASTRSIDPRNTIYF. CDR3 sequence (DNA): TGTGCCAGCACCCGATCGATCGATCCTAGAAACACCATATATTTT.

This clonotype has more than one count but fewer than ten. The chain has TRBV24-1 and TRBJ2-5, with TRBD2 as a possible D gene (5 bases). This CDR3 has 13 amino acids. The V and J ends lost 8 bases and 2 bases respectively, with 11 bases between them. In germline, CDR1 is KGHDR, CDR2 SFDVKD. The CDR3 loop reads CATNEGLQETQYF. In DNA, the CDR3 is TGTGCCACCAATGAGGGCTTACAAGAGACCCAGTACTTC.

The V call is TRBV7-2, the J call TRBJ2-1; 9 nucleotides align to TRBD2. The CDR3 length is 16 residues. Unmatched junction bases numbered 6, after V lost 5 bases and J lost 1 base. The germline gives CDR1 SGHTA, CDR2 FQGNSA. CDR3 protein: CASSLAGGKSYNEQFF. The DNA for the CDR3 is TGTGCCAGCAGCCTCGCGGGGGGGAAGTCCTACAATGAGCAGTTCTTC.

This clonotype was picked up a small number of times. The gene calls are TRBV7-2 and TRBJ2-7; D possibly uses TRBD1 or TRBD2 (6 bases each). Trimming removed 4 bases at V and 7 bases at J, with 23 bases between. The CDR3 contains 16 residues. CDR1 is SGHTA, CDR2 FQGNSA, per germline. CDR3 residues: CASSSLGGRTVGEQYF. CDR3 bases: TGTGCCAGCAGCTCACTAGGAGGGAGGACAGTGGGGGAGCAGTACTTC.

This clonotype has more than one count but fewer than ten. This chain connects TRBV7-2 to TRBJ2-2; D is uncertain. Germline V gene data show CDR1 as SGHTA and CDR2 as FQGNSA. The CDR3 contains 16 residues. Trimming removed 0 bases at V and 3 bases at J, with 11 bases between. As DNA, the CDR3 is TGTGCCAGCAGCTTAGCGCGTGCTAGGGACACCGGGGAGCTGTTTTTT. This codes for CASSLARARDTGELFF. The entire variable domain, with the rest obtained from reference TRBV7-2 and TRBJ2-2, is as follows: GAGVSQSPSNKVTEKGKDVELRCDPISGHTALYWYRQSLGQGLEFLIYFQGNSAPDKSGLPSDRFSAERTGGSVSTLTIQRTQQEDSAVYLCASSLARARDTGELFFGEGSRLTVL.

CDR3 nucleotides: TGTGCCAGCAGCCAAGAGGGACAGGTCTATGGCTACACCTTC. Its protein is CASSQEGQVYGYTF. The chain uses TRBV4-2 and TRBJ1-2; TRBD1 matches 8 bases. CDR1 is LGHNA, CDR2 YNFKEQ, per germline. This CDR3 comprises 14 residues. The V and J ends lost 0 bases and 4 bases, in that order; junction bases with no gene match: 1.

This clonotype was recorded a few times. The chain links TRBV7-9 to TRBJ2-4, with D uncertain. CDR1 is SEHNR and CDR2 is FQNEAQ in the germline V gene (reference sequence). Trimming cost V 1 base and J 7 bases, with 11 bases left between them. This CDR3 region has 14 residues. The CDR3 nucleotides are TGTGCCAGCAGCTTAGGGCCGGCATTCAACATTCAGTACTTC. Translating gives CASSLGPAFNIQYF.

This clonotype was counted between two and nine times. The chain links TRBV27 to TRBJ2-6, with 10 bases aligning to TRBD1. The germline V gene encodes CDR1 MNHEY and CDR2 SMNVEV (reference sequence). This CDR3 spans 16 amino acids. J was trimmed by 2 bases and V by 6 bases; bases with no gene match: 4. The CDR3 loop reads CASRPTGGAGANVLTF. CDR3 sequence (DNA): TGTGCCAGCAGGCCGACAGGGGGCGCTGGGGCCAACGTCCTGACTTTC.

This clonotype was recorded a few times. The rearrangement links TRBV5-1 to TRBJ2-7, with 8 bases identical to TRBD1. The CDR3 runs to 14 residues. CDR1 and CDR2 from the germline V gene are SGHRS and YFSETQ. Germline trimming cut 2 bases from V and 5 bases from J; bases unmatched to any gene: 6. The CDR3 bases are TGCGCCAGCAGCTTAGGACAGGGTTGGCACGAGCAGTACTTC. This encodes CASSLGQGWHEQYF.

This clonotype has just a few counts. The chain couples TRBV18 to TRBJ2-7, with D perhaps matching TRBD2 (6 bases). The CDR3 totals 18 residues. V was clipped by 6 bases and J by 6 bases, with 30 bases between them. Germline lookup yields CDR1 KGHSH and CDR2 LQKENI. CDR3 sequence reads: CASSLTSYGTGSSAEQYF. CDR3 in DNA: TGTGCCAGCTCGCTAACTAGTTATGGTACTGGGTCTAGCGCCGAGCAGTACTTC.

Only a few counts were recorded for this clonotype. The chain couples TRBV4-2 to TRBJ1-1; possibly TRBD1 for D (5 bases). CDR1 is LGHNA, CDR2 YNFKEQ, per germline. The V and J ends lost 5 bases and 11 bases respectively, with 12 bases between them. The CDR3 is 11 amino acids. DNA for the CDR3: TGTGCCAGCAGCAAAAGGGGCGACGCTTTCTTT. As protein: CASSKRGDAFF.

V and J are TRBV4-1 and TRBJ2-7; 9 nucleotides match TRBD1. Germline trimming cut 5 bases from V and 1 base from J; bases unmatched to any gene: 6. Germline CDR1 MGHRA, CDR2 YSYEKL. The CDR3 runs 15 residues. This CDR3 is CASSYGQGQSYEQYF. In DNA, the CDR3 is TGCGCCAGCAGCTATGGACAGGGGCAATCCTACGAGCAGTACTTC.

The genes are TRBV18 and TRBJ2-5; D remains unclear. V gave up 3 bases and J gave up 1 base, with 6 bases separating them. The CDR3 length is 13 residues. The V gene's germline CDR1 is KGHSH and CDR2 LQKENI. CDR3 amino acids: CASSPPIQETQYF. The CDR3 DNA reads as TGTGCCAGCTCACCGCCCATCCAAGAGACCCAGTACTTC.

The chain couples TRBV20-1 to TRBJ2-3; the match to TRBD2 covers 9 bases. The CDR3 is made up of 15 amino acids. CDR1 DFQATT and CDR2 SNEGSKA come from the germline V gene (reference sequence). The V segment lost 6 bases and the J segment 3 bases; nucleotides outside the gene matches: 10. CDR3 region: CSADNAGGPTDTQYF. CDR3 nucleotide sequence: TGCAGTGCGGACAATGCGGGAGGGCCAACAGATACGCAGTATTTT.

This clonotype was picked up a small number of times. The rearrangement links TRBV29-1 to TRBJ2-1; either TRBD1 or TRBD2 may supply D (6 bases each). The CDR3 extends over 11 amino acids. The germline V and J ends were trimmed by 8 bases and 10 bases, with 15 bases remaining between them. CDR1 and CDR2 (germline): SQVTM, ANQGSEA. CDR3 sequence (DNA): TGCAGCCTAAGGAAGGGGGGCGAGCAGTTCTTC. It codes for CSLRKGGEQFF.

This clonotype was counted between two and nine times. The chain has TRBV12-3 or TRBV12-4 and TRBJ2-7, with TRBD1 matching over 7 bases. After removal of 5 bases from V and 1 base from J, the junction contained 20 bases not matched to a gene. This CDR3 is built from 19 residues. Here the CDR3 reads CASSNRPNARGISSYEQYF. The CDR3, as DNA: TGTGCCAGCAGTAACCGACCCAACGCCAGGGGGATCTCTTCCTACGAGCAGTACTTC.

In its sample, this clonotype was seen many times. CDR3 region: CASRRGNTEAFF. Written as DNA, the CDR3 is TGTGCCAGTAGACGGGGGAACACTGAAGCTTTCTTT. The chain links TRBV27 to TRBJ1-1, with unresolved D. V gave up 9 bases and J gave up 1 base, with 9 bases separating them. There are 12 residues in the CDR3. Germline V CDR1 and CDR2: MNHEY, SMNVEV (reference sequence).

The CDR3 sequence: CATLRQDHLGGTNEQFF. The CDR3 DNA reads as TGTGCCACCCTCAGACAGGACCACCTGGGCGGCACAAATGAGCAGTTCTTC. V gene TRBV27 combines with J gene TRBJ2-1, with D perhaps TRBD1 (6 bases). Per the germline V gene, CDR1 is MNHEY and CDR2 is SMNVEV (reference sequence). This CDR3 has 17 residues. V dropped 10 bases and J dropped 7 bases, with 29 bases sitting between them.

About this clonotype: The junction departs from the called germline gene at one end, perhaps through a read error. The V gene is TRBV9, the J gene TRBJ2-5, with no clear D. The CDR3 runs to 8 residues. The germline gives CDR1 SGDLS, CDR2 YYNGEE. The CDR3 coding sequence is TGTGCCAGCAGGGCCCTGAACTTC. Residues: CASRALNF. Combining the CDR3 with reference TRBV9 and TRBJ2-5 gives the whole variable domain DSGVTQTPKHLITATGQRVTLRCSPRSGDLSVYWYQQSLDQGLQFLIQYYNGEERAKGNILERFSAQQFPDLHSELNLSSLELGDSALYFCASRALNFGPGTRLLVL.

This CDR3 is CASSEDPSAYGYTF. The CDR3 region has the DNA TGTGCCAGCAGCGAAGACCCAAGCGCCTATGGCTACACCTTC. The chain uses TRBV7-2 and TRBJ1-2, with D hard to call. This CDR3 has 14 residues. The germline CDR1 and CDR2 sequences are SGHTA and FQGNSA. Trimming took 5 bases from V and 4 from J, leaving 14 bases between them.

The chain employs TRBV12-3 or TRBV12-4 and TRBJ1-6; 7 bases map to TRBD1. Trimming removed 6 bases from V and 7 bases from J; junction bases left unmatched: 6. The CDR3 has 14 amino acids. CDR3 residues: CASSTGEVNSPLHF. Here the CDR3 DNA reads TGTGCCAGCAGCACAGGGGAGGTCAATTCACCCCTCCACTTT.

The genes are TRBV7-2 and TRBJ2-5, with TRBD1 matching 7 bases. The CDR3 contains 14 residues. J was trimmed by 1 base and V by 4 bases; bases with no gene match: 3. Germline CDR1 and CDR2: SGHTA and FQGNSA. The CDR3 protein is CASSYAGGQETQYF. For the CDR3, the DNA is TGTGCCAGCAGCTACGCAGGGGGCCAAGAGACCCAGTACTTC. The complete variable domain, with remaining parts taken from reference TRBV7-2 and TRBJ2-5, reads GAGVSQSPSNKVTEKGKDVELRCDPISGHTALYWYRQSLGQGLEFLIYFQGNSAPDKSGLPSDRFSAERTGGSVSTLTIQRTQQEDSAVYLCASSYAGGQETQYFGPGTRLLVL.

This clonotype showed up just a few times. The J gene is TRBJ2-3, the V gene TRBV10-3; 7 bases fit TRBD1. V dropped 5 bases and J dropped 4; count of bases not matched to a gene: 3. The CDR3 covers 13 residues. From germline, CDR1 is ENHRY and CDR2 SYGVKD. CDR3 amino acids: CAISPTGADTQYF. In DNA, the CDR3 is TGTGCCATCAGTCCCACAGGGGCAGATACGCAGTATTTT.

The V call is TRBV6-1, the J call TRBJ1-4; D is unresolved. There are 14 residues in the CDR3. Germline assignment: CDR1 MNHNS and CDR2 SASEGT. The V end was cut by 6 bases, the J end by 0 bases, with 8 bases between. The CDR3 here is CASRVSSTNEKLFF. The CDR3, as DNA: TGTGCCAGCAGGGTCTCTTCAACTAATGAAAAACTGTTTTTT.

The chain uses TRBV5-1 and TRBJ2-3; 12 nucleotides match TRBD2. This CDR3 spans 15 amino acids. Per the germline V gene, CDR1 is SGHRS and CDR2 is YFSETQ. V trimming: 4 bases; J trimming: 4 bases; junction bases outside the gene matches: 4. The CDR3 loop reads CASSASGRASDTQYF. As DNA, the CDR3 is TGCGCCAGCAGCGCTAGCGGGAGGGCCTCAGATACGCAGTATTTT.

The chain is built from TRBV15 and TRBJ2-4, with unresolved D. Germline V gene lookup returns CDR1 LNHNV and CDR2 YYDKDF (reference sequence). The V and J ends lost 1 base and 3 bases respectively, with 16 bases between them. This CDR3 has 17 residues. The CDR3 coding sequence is TGTGCCACCAGCAGAGGGCTTCTGAGCCTGGGCAAAAACATTCAGTACTTC. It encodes CATSRGLLSLGKNIQYF.